One sample yielded the 21 T cell receptor beta chains listed below, sequenced in a study. One entry per CDR3 protein results from TCRdb running MiXCR on the 5' RACE reads. The sample shows tens of thousands of distinct CDR3 sequences, about 20% of them seen only once. The sorted Tregs were CD4+CD25+CD127-/low cells. Specimen: Tregs sorted from blood. Every receptor here comes from a female donor with breast cancer.

This clonotype showed up just a few times. The rearrangement uses TRBV20-1 and TRBJ2-4; 15 bases agree with TRBD2. CDR3 length equals 19 residues. The trim removed 0 bases at V and 15 bases at J, leaving 21 bases unmatched. In germline, CDR1 is DFQATT, CDR2 SNEGSKA (reference sequence). The CDR3 DNA follows: TGCAGTGCTAGAGACCTACGACTCGTGGGACTAGCGGGGGGTCCGGGAGTGTACTTC. Protein sequence: CSARDLRLVGLAGGPGVYF.

In this sample, this clonotype turned up a few times. The chain uses TRBV5-1 and TRBJ1-2; maybe TRBD1 (5 bases). The ends were cut back, 2 bases at V and 2 bases at J, with 10 bases in the middle. CDR3 length equals 14 residues. Germline CDR1 and CDR2: SGHRS and YFSETQ. In DNA form, the CDR3 reads TGCGCCAGCAGCTTAACAGGAGAAAACTATGGCTACACCTTC. Translated: CASSLTGENYGYTF.

There are many counts of this clonotype. CDR3 sequence: CASTRAAGAYYEQYF. The CDR3 DNA is TGCGCCAGCACCCGGGCGGCAGGGGCGTACTACGAGCAGTACTTC. V and J are TRBV4-1 and TRBJ2-7; TRBD1 is a possible D gene (6 bases). The ends were cut back, 7 bases at V and 3 bases at J, with 19 bases in the middle. The CDR3 covers 15 residues. The germline gives CDR1 MGHRA, CDR2 YSYEKL.

This clonotype has more than one count but fewer than ten. The chain links TRBV4-1 to TRBJ2-2; no reliable D call. The germline CDR1 and CDR2 sequences are MGHRA and YSYEKL. CDR3 length equals 16 residues. V was trimmed by 3 bases and J by 0 bases, leaving 11 bases between them. The CDR3 spells CASSQINLANTGELFF. The CDR3 DNA reads TGCGCCAGCAGCCAGATAAATCTTGCGAACACCGGGGAGCTGTTTTTT.

There are a few counts of this clonotype. This chain links TRBV7-3 with TRBJ2-2; D is undetermined. This CDR3 is 13 amino acids long. The germline CDR1 and CDR2 sequences are SGHTA and FQGTGA. Trimming took 2 bases from V and 4 from J, leaving 5 bases between them. The CDR3 reads CASSLGITGELFF. The DNA of the CDR3 is TGTGCCAGCAGCTTAGGTATCACCGGGGAGCTGTTTTTT.

This clonotype was observed a handful of times. The chain employs TRBV20-1 and TRBJ1-2; D call uncertain. V was shortened by 0 bases and J by 4 bases, with 9 bases between the two germline ends. The CDR3 loop spans 13 amino acids. Germline CDR1 and CDR2: DFQATT and SNEGSKA (reference sequence). Here the CDR3 reads CSARDQGFYGYTF. The CDR3 DNA follows: TGCAGTGCTAGAGATCAAGGATTCTATGGCTACACCTTC.

This chain uses TRBV12-3 or TRBV12-4 with TRBJ2-5; 8 bases are shared with TRBD1. There are 14 residues in the CDR3. V trimming: 4 bases; J trimming: 0 bases; junction bases outside the gene matches: 1. The CDR3 DNA sequence: TGTGCCAGCAGTTCGGACAGGGACCAAGAGACCCAGTACTTC. Protein product: CASSSDRDQETQYF.

This clonotype occurred many times. This chain uses TRBV2 with TRBJ2-2, with 8 positions matching TRBD2. Trimming took 1 base from V and 7 from J; bases not matched to a gene: 23. Per the germline V gene, CDR1 is SNHLY and CDR2 is FYNNEI. This CDR3 comprises 21 residues. The CDR3 is CASSEDGGRAGGRQFGGELFF. The CDR3 nucleotides are TGTGCCAGCAGTGAAGACGGTGGCCGGGCGGGAGGCCGGCAGTTTGGCGGGGAGCTGTTTTTT.

There are many counts of this clonotype. The genes are TRBV7-9 and TRBJ2-4; TRBD2 agrees at 10 bases. V was pared by 5 bases and J by 5 bases, with 9 bases of the junction left unmatched. This CDR3 contains 16 residues. Per the germline V gene, CDR1 is SEHNR and CDR2 is FQNEAQ (reference sequence). The CDR3, as DNA: TGTGCCAGCAGCCTAAGCGGGACTAGCGACGAAAACATTCAGTACTTC. It specifies CASSLSGTSDENIQYF.

This clonotype has a count of ten or more. This chain connects TRBV6-1 to TRBJ2-1; TRBD2 agrees at 9 bases. Germline CDR1 MNHNS, CDR2 SASEGT. Trimming at V came to 0 bases and at J to 7 bases, leaving 4 bases not matched to a gene. The CDR3 runs to 15 residues. The CDR3 DNA is TGTGCCAGCAGTGAAGCCGGACTAGCGACGAATGAGCAGTTCTTC. As protein: CASSEAGLATNEQFF.

This chain joins TRBV20-1 and TRBJ2-7; TRBD1 might be the D (6 bases). The CDR3 sequence is 12 residues long. Trimming removed 4 bases at V and 2 bases at J, with 9 bases between. Germline V gene data show CDR1 as DFQATT and CDR2 as SNEGSKA (reference sequence). The CDR3 sequence: CSAMTGTYEQYF. CDR3 DNA: TGCAGTGCTATGACAGGTACCTACGAGCAGTACTTC.

The chain couples TRBV14 to TRBJ2-7; a possible D gene is TRBD2 (5 bases). The CDR3 runs 16 residues. V gave up 0 bases and J gave up 2 bases, with 14 bases separating them. The germline V gene encodes CDR1 SGHDN and CDR2 FVKESK. The CDR3 spells CASSQDSDSLTYEQYF. The CDR3 nucleotides read TGTGCCAGCAGCCAAGATAGCGACTCATTAACCTACGAGCAGTACTTC.

This clonotype showed up many times. The chain links TRBV9 to TRBJ2-1; 9 nucleotides agree with TRBD2. Germline trimming cut 2 bases from V and 5 bases from J; bases unmatched to any gene: 8. Per germline, CDR1 SGDLS and CDR2 YYNGEE. The CDR3 extends over 16 amino acids. CDR3 DNA: TGTGCCAGCAGCGTCCAAGCGGGAGGCCTAAACAATGAGCAGTTCTTC. Its translation is CASSVQAGGLNNEQFF.

At least ten counts were recorded for this clonotype. CDR3 protein: CASSPLLGFSGANVLTF. The CDR3 nucleotides read TGTGCCAGCAGCCCTTTGTTAGGTTTTTCTGGGGCCAACGTCCTGACTTTC. The chain carries TRBV9 and TRBJ2-6; D is uncertain. The ends were cut back, 4 bases at V and 1 base at J, with 15 bases in the middle. Germline V gives CDR1 SGDLS, CDR2 YYNGEE. This CDR3 is 17 amino acids long.

This clonotype was seen more than once but under ten times. The DNA of the CDR3 is TGTGCCAGCAGCCTTACTCAGGATGAGCAGTTCTTC. This encodes CASSLTQDEQFF. V is TRBV3-1 and J is TRBJ2-1, with D unclear. In germline, CDR1 is LGHDT, CDR2 YNNKEL (reference sequence). This CDR3 has 12 residues. Trimming cost V 4 bases and J 8 bases, with 9 bases left between them.

The chain couples TRBV7-2 to TRBJ1-1, with D unclear. CDR3 size: 16 residues. The V gene's germline CDR1 is SGHTA and CDR2 FQGNSA. V was trimmed by 8 bases and J by 4 bases, leaving 23 bases between them. In nucleotides, the CDR3 is TGTGCCAGCGGCTCCGTGGGGTGGAGGACGAGCACTGAAGCTTTCTTT. Its protein is CASGSVGWRTSTEAFF.

This clonotype was seen many times. The chain is built from TRBV5-4 and TRBJ2-7; 7 nucleotides line up with TRBD1. Germline CDR1 and CDR2: SGHNT and YYREEE (reference sequence). V trimming: 3 bases; J trimming: 5 bases; junction bases outside the gene matches: 8. This CDR3 spans 14 amino acids. The CDR3 reads CASSYTGVVHEQYF. CDR3 in DNA: TGTGCCAGCAGCTATACAGGGGTCGTCCACGAGCAGTACTTC.

J is TRBJ2-3 and V is TRBV6-1; tentatively, D is TRBD2 (5 bases). The V gene's germline CDR1 is MNHNS and CDR2 SASEGT. The CDR3 loop spans 12 amino acids. Trimming stripped 7 bases from V and 5 bases from J, with 10 bases between. This CDR3 reads CASTREIDTQYF. CDR3 sequence (DNA): TGTGCCAGCACCCGGGAAATAGATACGCAGTATTTT.

This clonotype was seen a handful of times. The rearrangement joins TRBV12-3 or TRBV12-4 to TRBJ2-4; D call uncertain. The CDR3 is 17 residues long. V lost 0 bases, J lost 0 bases, and 12 bases lay in between. Here the CDR3 reads CASSLAGITLAKNIQYF. The CDR3 DNA reads as TGTGCCAGCAGTTTAGCCGGCATAACATTAGCCAAAAACATTCAGTACTTC.

This clonotype was observed a handful of times. V gene TRBV2 combines with J gene TRBJ2-1; D unresolved. The ends were cut back, 7 bases at V and 6 bases at J, with 13 bases in the middle. This CDR3 region has 13 residues. Germline CDR1 and CDR2: SNHLY and FYNNEI. The DNA for the CDR3 is TGTGCCAGCAACCTACGGGCCTCCAATGAGCAGTTCTTC. Translating it yields CASNLRASNEQFF. Using reference TRBV2 and TRBJ2-1 for the parts outside the CDR3, the full variable domain is EPEVTQTPSHQVTQMGQEVILRCVPISNHLYFYWYRQILGQKVEFLVSFYNNEISEKSEIFDDQFSVERPDGSNFTLKIRSTKLEDSAMYFCASNLRASNEQFFGPGTRLTVL.

The V call is TRBV7-9, the J call TRBJ2-2; D may be TRBD2 (5 bases). This CDR3 comprises 16 residues. CDR1 is SEHNR, CDR2 FQNEAQ, per germline (reference sequence). Trimming took 3 bases from V and 4 from J, leaving 15 bases between them. The CDR3 protein is CASSFVEATLTGELFF. CDR3 nucleotides: TGTGCCAGCAGCTTTGTGGAGGCGACACTCACCGGGGAGCTGTTTTTT. The full variable domain, rest sourced from reference TRBV7-9 and TRBJ2-2, is DTGVSQNPRHKITKRGQNVTFRCDPISEHNRLYWYRQTLGQGPEFLTYFQNEAQLEKSRLLSDRFSAERPKGSFSTLEIQRTEQGDSAMYLCASSFVEATLTGELFFGEGSRLTVL.